This T cell receptor (beta chain) was sequenced in a study of spatial heterogeneity in lung cancer. Across the whole study: Detection of beta-chain sequences consistently exceeded that of alpha-chain sequences.

Time point noted: sample taken at primary tumor resection. The authors sequenced whole RNA from tumor, nontumor lung or frozen PBMC without sorting. Study-wide results and limits: Detection of ubiquitous tumor TCRs in blood was higher at resection than follow-up.

Comments on this clonotype: As yet, its antigen is unknown.

Each CDR3 protein is one row after TCRdb ran MiXCR on the 5' RACE reads. The sample consists of approximately 92,000 distinct CDR3 sequences, around 12% of them appearing once. V lost 2 bases and J 8 bases, leaving 9 bases between the germline ends. CDR1 and CDR2 (germline): MNHEY, SVGAGI. The CDR3 contains 13 residues. The receptor was isolated from a male donor with early-stage non-small cell lung cancer. The source material was PBMCs, sampled at surgery. J is TRBJ1-4 and V is TRBV6-5, with a weak D call TRBD1 (5 bases). The CDR3: CASSYRGREKLFF. CDR3 in DNA: TGTGCCAGCAGTTACCGGGGACGAGAAAAACTGTTTTTT.